These 27 T cell receptor beta chains were sequenced from one sample in a study of cytomegalovirus exposure and HLA in healthy donors. The PCR had 60 Vbeta and 13 Jbeta primers. Measured with immunoSEQ multiplex PCR; TCRdb has only the in-frame clones, and not every one. This sample has 220,000 or so clones, with more than 75% found just once. The sequencing input was PBMCs. The receptor set was obtained from a male donor in good health and CMV-seronegative.

The rearrangement links TRBV30 to TRBJ1-1; D is uncertain. V lost 2 bases and J lost 5, with 12 bases in between. The germline CDR1 and CDR2 sequences are GTSNPN and SVGIG (reference sequence). The CDR3 runs 13 residues. The CDR3 spells CAWSFGVGTEAFF. The CDR3 DNA reads as TGTGCCTGGAGTTTCGGGGTAGGGACTGAAGCTTTCTTT.

The chain is built from TRBV14 and TRBJ2-7; 11 positions match TRBD1. CDR1 SGHDN and CDR2 FVKESK come from the germline V gene. With 0 bases clipped from V and 8 bases from J, the junction kept 6 bases outside the gene matches. The length of the CDR3 is 15 residues. The CDR3 coding sequence is TGTGCCAGCAGCCAAGATCTAAGGACAGGGGGCAAGCAGTACTTC. Translating gives CASSQDLRTGGKQYF.

The rearrangement joins TRBV19 to TRBJ1-2; the D is unclear. From germline, CDR1 is LNHDA and CDR2 SQIVND (reference sequence). The CDR3 is 15 amino acids. Deletions cut 0 bases from V and 0 bases from J, with 8 bases between. The CDR3 is CASSIDQRANYGYTF. The CDR3 coding sequence is TGTGCCAGTAGTATAGACCAGAGGGCTAACTATGGCTACACCTTC.

This chain connects TRBV14 to TRBJ1-5; TRBD1 might be the D (6 bases). Germline CDR1 reads SGHDN; CDR2 reads FVKESK. V was trimmed by 8 bases and J by 0 bases, leaving 26 bases between them. The CDR3 is 19 residues long. In nucleotides, the CDR3 is TGTGCCAGCCAGCAGGTTCTCGTGGGAGGGGGGAATAGCAATCAGCCCCAGCATTTT. As protein: CASQQVLVGGGNSNQPQHF.

This rearrangement joins TRBV27 to TRBJ1-2; D gene unclear. The CDR3 runs 11 residues. In germline, CDR1 is MNHEY, CDR2 SMNVEV (reference sequence). The V and J ends lost 6 bases and 5 bases respectively, with 7 bases between them. The CDR3 DNA reads as TGTGCCAGCAGGTCGGAGTATGGCTACACCTTC. Translation gives CASRSEYGYTF.

The chain carries TRBV4-1 and TRBJ2-2; 10 bases fit TRBD2. V shed 4 bases, J shed 4 bases, and the junction held 3 bases outside the gene matches. The CDR3 is 15 residues long. Germline V CDR1 and CDR2: MGHRA, YSYEKL. CDR3 nucleotides: TGCGCCAGCAGCCGGCTAGCGGGAGCCACCGGGGAGCTGTTTTTT. This gives the protein CASSRLAGATGELFF.

This chain's CDR3 is CASSEIQGRDSRKEQYF. CDR3 sequence (DNA): TGTGCCAGCAGTGAGATACAGGGGAGAGATTCCCGAAAAGAGCAGTACTTC. The chain joins TRBV6-1 to TRBJ2-7; 7 bases agree with TRBD1. Trimming removed 3 bases from V and 7 bases from J; junction bases left unmatched: 18. The length of the CDR3 is 17 residues. CDR1 is MNHNS and CDR2 is SASEGT in the germline V gene.

CDR3 loop: CASSLSAGNGYTF. The CDR3 DNA reads TGTGCCAGCAGTTTATCTGCGGGGAATGGCTACACCTTC. J is TRBJ1-2 and V is TRBV28; D not resolved. V shed 1 base and J shed 6 bases, with 9 bases lying between them. CDR3 size: 13 residues. Per germline, CDR1 MDHEN and CDR2 SYDVKM.

This rearrangement joins TRBV11-2 to TRBJ2-4, with 8 bases aligning to TRBD2. The CDR3 sequence is 19 residues long. V shed 1 base and J 2 bases; nucleotides not matched to a gene: 13. The germline V gene has CDR1 SGHAT and CDR2 FQNNGV. CDR3 nucleotide sequence: TGTGCCAGCAGCTTAGGGGGCGGGAGGCCTCCCTCGTCCAAAAACATTCAGTACTTC. Translating gives CASSLGGGRPPSSKNIQYF.

This clone was found a few times. The V call is TRBV9, the J call TRBJ2-1; the match to TRBD2 covers 10 bases. This CDR3 is built from 17 residues. Germline CDR1 and CDR2: SGDLS and YYNGEE. Trimming removed 4 bases from V and 4 bases from J; junction bases left unmatched: 11. In DNA, the CDR3 is TGTGCCAGCAGCCCTCAGGGTCTAGCGGGAGAATACAATGAGCAGTTCTTC. Encoded protein: CASSPQGLAGEYNEQFF. Variable domain in full (rest from reference TRBV9 and TRBJ2-1): DSGVTQTPKHLITATGQRVTLRCSPRSGDLSVYWYQQSLDQGLQFLIQYYNGEERAKGNILERFSAQQFPDLHSELNLSSLELGDSALYFCASSPQGLAGEYNEQFFGPGTRLTVL.

The chain is built from TRBV5-1 and TRBJ2-7; 9 nucleotides line up with TRBD1. This CDR3 is 15 amino acids long. Per germline, CDR1 SGHRS and CDR2 YFSETQ. The V gene end was trimmed by 2 bases and the J gene end by 3 bases; junction bases not matched to a gene: 6. CDR3 protein: CASSLATGQGYEQYF. The CDR3, as DNA: TGCGCCAGCAGCTTAGCTACGGGACAGGGCTACGAGCAGTACTTC. The entire variable domain, with the rest obtained from reference TRBV5-1 and TRBJ2-7, is as follows: KAGVTQTPRYLIKTRGQQVTLSCSPISGHRSVSWYQQTPGQGLQFLFEYFSETQRNKGNFPGRFSGRQFSNSRSEMNVSTLELGDSALYLCASSLATGQGYEQYFGPGTRLTVT.

This rearrangement joins TRBV19 to TRBJ2-1, with 9 bases identical to TRBD2. V was clipped by 3 bases and J by 9 bases; unmatched bases: 9. The CDR3 sequence is 15 residues long. Germline values: CDR1 LNHDA, CDR2 SQIVND (reference sequence). CDR3 DNA sequence: TGTGCCAGTAGTATTCGGTCTAGCGGGAACGTTGAGCAGTTCTTC. Residues: CASSIRSSGNVEQFF.

The chain couples TRBV4-2 to TRBJ2-5; perhaps TRBD2 as D (6 bases). The V end was cut by 5 bases, the J end by 5 bases, with 9 bases between. CDR3 length equals 12 residues. Germline CDR1 and CDR2: LGHNA and YNFKEQ. CDR3 in DNA: TGTGCCAGCAGCGGCGGGACGGAGACCCAGTACTTC. Translated: CASSGGTETQYF.

The V gene is TRBV6-1, the J gene TRBJ2-2, with D possibly TRBD2 on 5 matching bases. V was trimmed by 3 bases and J by 4 bases, leaving 12 bases between them. The CDR3 contains 15 residues. The germline gives CDR1 MNHNS, CDR2 SASEGT. Written as DNA, the CDR3 is TGTGCCAGCAGTGATTCCCGGGAACCCACCGGGGAGCTGTTTTTT. It translates to CASSDSREPTGELFF.

This clone was picked up a small number of times. The J gene is TRBJ2-7, the V gene TRBV7-6; 10 bases align to TRBD2. J lost 5 bases, V lost 4 bases, and 17 bases had no gene match. The CDR3 has 18 amino acids. Germline CDR1 and CDR2: SGHVS and FNYEAQ. CDR3 sequence reads: CASSSYSGSGRAVNEQYF. CDR3 nucleotides: TGTGCCAGCAGCTCCTACTCCGGGAGCGGGAGGGCCGTAAACGAGCAGTACTTC.

The chain uses TRBV6-4 and TRBJ2-1; the match to TRBD2 covers 11 bases. The CDR3 totals 14 residues. Germline values: CDR1 MRHNA, CDR2 SNTAGT. V shed 7 bases, J shed 10 bases, and the junction held 9 bases outside the gene matches. This CDR3 reads CASTSLAGVGEQFF. Here the CDR3 DNA reads TGTGCCAGCACCTCACTAGCGGGAGTAGGGGAGCAGTTCTTC.

This CDR3 is CASSPPGETQYF. CDR3 nucleotide sequence: TGTGCCAGCAGCCCGCCCGGGGAGACCCAGTACTTC. The rearrangement uses TRBV5-6 and TRBJ2-5; no clear D. V gave up 4 bases and J gave up 5 bases, with 9 bases separating them. This CDR3 region has 12 residues. CDR1 SGHDT and CDR2 YYEEEE come from the germline V gene. Based on the CDR3 plus reference TRBV5-6 and TRBJ2-5, the full variable domain is DAGVTQSPTHLIKTRGQQVTLRCSPKSGHDTVSWYQQALGQGPQFIFQYYEEEERQRGNFPDRFSGHQFPNYSSELNVNALLLGDSALYLCASSPPGETQYFGPGTRLLVL.

The chain is built from TRBV9 and TRBJ2-7, with TRBD2 matching over 15 bases. The germline gives CDR1 SGDLS, CDR2 YYNGEE. This CDR3 spans 17 amino acids. V gave up 0 bases and J gave up 2 bases; unmatched junction bases: 3. CDR3 residues: CASSVAGLAGGPYEQYF. The CDR3 coding sequence is TGTGCCAGCAGCGTAGCCGGACTAGCGGGAGGGCCCTACGAGCAGTACTTC.

This clone appeared once. The chain is built from TRBV19 and TRBJ1-1, with D hard to call. Germline V gene lookup returns CDR1 LNHDA and CDR2 SQIVND (reference sequence). V dropped 2 bases and J dropped 1 base, with 8 bases sitting between them. The CDR3 loop spans 14 amino acids. CDR3 protein: CASSITERNTEAFF. The CDR3 region has the DNA TGTGCCAGTAGTATAACAGAGAGGAACACTGAAGCTTTCTTT.

Details on this clone: An end of the junction differs from the germline gene, which may be a read error. Other DNA variants within this sample encode the same CDR3. The J gene is TRBJ2-1, the V gene TRBV30; 8 bases align to TRBD1. There are 13 residues in the CDR3. Looked up from germline, CDR1 is GTSNPN and CDR2 is SVGIG (reference sequence). As DNA, the CDR3 is TGTGCTTGGAAGGCAGGGGGCTGGAATGAGCAGTTCTTC. Residues: CAWKAGGWNEQFF.

The chain recombines TRBV19 with TRBJ2-3, with D hard to call. V was shortened by 2 bases and J by 0 bases, with 6 bases between the two germline ends. From germline, CDR1 is LNHDA and CDR2 SQIVND (reference sequence). The CDR3 extends over 14 amino acids. CDR3 DNA sequence: TGTGCCAGTAGTATATCACAGAGCACAGATACGCAGTATTTT. Its translation: CASSISQSTDTQYF.

V is TRBV5-4 and J is TRBJ1-2; 7 positions match TRBD1. The V gene's germline CDR1 is SGHNT and CDR2 YYREEE (reference sequence). J lost 4 bases, V lost 4 bases, and 7 bases had no gene match. CDR3 length equals 14 residues. The CDR3 region is CASSPGTASYGYTF. CDR3 bases: TGTGCCAGCAGCCCCGGGACAGCGAGCTATGGCTACACCTTC.

For this clone: At one end, the junction sequence differs from germline, possibly due to a read error. This chain connects TRBV9 to TRBJ1-3; D possibly corresponds to TRBD1 (5 bases). The CDR3 spans 15 residues. Germline lookup yields CDR1 SGDLS and CDR2 YYNGEE. CDR3 loop: CAGSVDGGAGNTIYF. The CDR3, as DNA: TGTGCCGGCAGCGTAGATGGGGGGGCTGGAAACACCATATATTTT. The full variable domain, in which reference TRBV9 and TRBJ1-3 provide the parts outside the CDR3, is DSGVTQTPKHLITATGQRVTLRCSPRSGDLSVYWYQQSLDQGLQFLIQYYNGEERAKGNILERFSAQQFPDLHSELNLSSLELGDSALYFCAGSVDGGAGNTIYFGEGSWLTVV.

This rearrangement joins TRBV9 to TRBJ1-2; tentative D call: TRBD1 (6 bases). V lost 4 bases and J 3 bases, leaving 28 bases between the germline ends. The CDR3 consists of 19 residues. Germline V lookup: CDR1 SGDLS, CDR2 YYNGEE. The CDR3 spells CASSLSGATPELRDYGYTF. CDR3 nucleotide sequence: TGTGCCAGCAGCCTGTCAGGGGCCACTCCCGAATTAAGGGACTATGGCTACACCTTC.

The genes are TRBV29-1 and TRBJ2-3, with 8 positions matching TRBD1. From germline, CDR1 is SQVTM and CDR2 ANQGSEA. The trim removed 4 bases at V and 1 base at J, leaving 1 base unmatched. The CDR3 totals 13 residues. The CDR3 here is CSVARGRTDTQYF. The CDR3 bases are TGCAGCGTTGCCAGGGGGCGCACAGATACGCAGTATTTT.

The V gene is TRBV10-1, the J gene TRBJ2-1, with 7 bases aligning to TRBD2. CDR1 WNHNN and CDR2 SYGVQD come from the germline V gene (reference sequence). The CDR3 is 14 amino acids. V lost 2 bases to trimming and J lost 6 bases; unmatched junction nucleotides: 4. In DNA form, the CDR3 reads TGCGCCAGCAGTGAGCTGCTAGCGGCCAATGAGCAGTTCTTC. This codes for CASSELLAANEQFF.

J is TRBJ2-3 and V is TRBV7-8, with TRBD1 identical over 9 bases. CDR1 SGHVS and CDR2 FQNEAQ come from the germline V gene. The CDR3 has 18 amino acids. The V gene end was trimmed by 4 bases and the J gene end by 4 bases; junction bases not matched to a gene: 15. CDR3 sequence (DNA): TGTGCCAGCAGCTCCAGCCGGCTGGGACAGGGCGGGGCAGATACGCAGTATTTT. It translates to CASSSSRLGQGGADTQYF.